This TCR beta chain stems from a study of cytomegalovirus exposure and HLA in healthy donors. The PCR was carried out with 60 Vbeta primers and 13 Jbeta primers. Only in-frame clones appear in the TCRdb table, and some are missing; sequencing was by immunoSEQ multiplex PCR. In the table there are about 190,000 clones, around four fifths of which are singletons. This clone was counted between two and nine times. Its antigen is currently unknown. Study-level findings and limits: The investigators catalogued 160 or so TCR beta chains as cytomegalovirus-associated. In a later analysis, a missense DCLRE1C variant was linked to TCR beta V- and J-gene trimming. In an earlier analysis, about 87% or about 30%: the productive usage of most TCR beta V segments.

The CDR3 is 15 residues long. Trimming cost V 1 base and J 2 bases, with 7 bases left between them. CDR1 is SGHDT and CDR2 is YYEEEE in the germline V gene. Sequencing input: PBMCs. This receptor was identified in a woman in her fifties or sixties in good health and CMV-seropositive. The V gene is TRBV5-6, the J gene TRBJ2-6, with TRBD2 as a possible D gene (6 bases). The CDR3 nucleotides are TGTGCCAGCAGCTTGTGGGGGGCTGGGGCCAACGTCCTGACTTTC. Translating it yields CASSLWGAGANVLTF.